The 11 T cell receptor beta chains given below trace back to one sample, sequenced in a study of T cells after yellow fever vaccination. TCRdb fed the 5' RACE reads into MiXCR, producing one record per CDR3 protein. The table lists some 240,000 distinct CDR3 sequences, approximately 5.2% of them singletons. This sample comprised CD4+ T cells sorted from PBMCs, obtained on the day of the yellow fever booster vaccination. The receptors shown here come from a man aged 18 to 29 who received the YFV17D yellow fever vaccine.

The rearrangement links TRBV5-1 to TRBJ1-1; tentative D call: TRBD1 (6 bases). With 6 bases removed from V and 1 base from J, the gap between germline ends came to 13 bases. CDR1 is SGHRS, CDR2 YFSETQ, per germline. The CDR3 is made up of 14 amino acids. The CDR3 loop reads CASTSGQPNTEAFF. DNA of the CDR3: TGCGCCAGCACCTCTGGACAGCCGAACACTGAAGCTTTCTTT.

This chain links TRBV11-2 with TRBJ2-4, with D uncertain. The CDR3 has 14 residues. Trimming took 1 base from V and 5 from J, leaving 9 bases between them. Germline CDR1 reads SGHAT; CDR2 reads FQNNGV. CDR3 amino acids: CASSLGSVENIQYF. The DNA of the CDR3 is TGTGCCAGCAGCTTAGGGTCGGTAGAAAACATTCAGTACTTC.

Only a few counts were recorded for this clonotype. Written as DNA, the CDR3 is TGTGCCTGGAGTGAAGCTAGCGGGCTTTACGAGCAGTACTTC. This translates into CAWSEASGLYEQYF. The rearrangement links TRBV30 to TRBJ2-7; 8 bases are shared with TRBD2. The V and J ends lost 1 base and 4 bases, in that order; junction bases with no gene match: 6. This CDR3 is built from 14 residues. Looked up from germline, CDR1 is GTSNPN and CDR2 is SVGIG (reference sequence).

The chain's CDR3 is CASSYRVTNEQFF. For the CDR3, the DNA is TGTGCCAGCAGTTACAGAGTAACCAATGAGCAGTTCTTC. The chain is built from TRBV6-5 and TRBJ2-1, with D hard to call. The CDR3 runs 13 residues. V was cut by 2 bases and J by 6 bases, with 8 bases left in between. Germline CDR1 reads MNHEY; CDR2 reads SVGAGI.

This clonotype was seen at least ten times. This chain links TRBV4-3 with TRBJ1-2; D call uncertain. V dropped 2 bases and J dropped 2 bases, with 12 bases sitting between them. The length of the CDR3 is 15 residues. The V gene's germline CDR1 is LGHNA and CDR2 YSLEER. The CDR3 DNA sequence: TGCGCCAGCAGCCAATTCCGTCGGATGAACTATGGCTACACCTTC. Its protein is CASSQFRRMNYGYTF.

The J gene is TRBJ1-4, the V gene TRBV5-1, with TRBD1 identical over 9 bases. V trimming: 4 bases; J trimming: 8 bases; junction bases outside the gene matches: 6. From germline, CDR1 is SGHRS and CDR2 YFSETQ. There are 14 residues in the CDR3. CDR3 protein: CASSRTGVGEKLFF. As DNA, the CDR3 is TGCGCCAGCAGCCGGACAGGGGTGGGCGAAAAACTGTTTTTT.

J is TRBJ2-1 and V is TRBV7-9; D unresolved. The CDR3 is made up of 13 amino acids. Trimming stripped 1 base from V and 9 bases from J, with 10 bases between. Per germline, CDR1 SEHNR and CDR2 FQNEAQ (reference sequence). DNA of the CDR3: TGTGCCAGCAGCTTAGGCTCCGCCAGTGAGCAGTTCTTC. This codes for CASSLGSASEQFF.

In this sample, this clonotype turned up a few times. The V and J genes are TRBV28 and TRBJ1-4; D unclear. This CDR3 comprises 10 residues. The germline CDR1 and CDR2 sequences are MDHEN and SYDVKM. V lost 6 bases and J 6 bases, leaving 2 bases between the germline ends. CDR3: CASSHEKLFF. CDR3 coding DNA: TGTGCCAGCAGCCATGAAAAACTGTTTTTT.

The sample holds many counts of this clonotype. V gene TRBV14 combines with J gene TRBJ2-3; no reliable D call. The CDR3 runs to 12 residues. Germline CDR1 is SGHDN and CDR2 is FVKESK. Trimming removed 4 bases at V and 10 bases at J, with 12 bases between. The CDR3 region is CASSPFEGAQYF. DNA of the CDR3: TGTGCCAGCAGCCCCTTCGAAGGAGCGCAGTATTTT.

CDR3 nucleotides: TGCGCCAGCAGCCGGGACAGGGGCGGTAGCACTGGGGCCAACGTCCTGACTTTC. It encodes CASSRDRGGSTGANVLTF. V is TRBV4-3 and J is TRBJ2-6, with TRBD1 matching over 10 bases. The CDR3 runs to 18 residues. Germline V gene lookup returns CDR1 LGHNA and CDR2 YSLEER. The V segment lost 4 bases and the J segment 2 bases; nucleotides outside the gene matches: 8.

This clonotype was seen ten or more times. The CDR3 region is CASSLDRVVNIQYF. CDR3 DNA: TGTGCCAGCAGCTTGGACAGGGTCGTAAACATTCAGTACTTC. The rearrangement joins TRBV5-4 to TRBJ2-4; tentatively, D is TRBD1 (6 bases). The V gene's germline CDR1 is SGHNT and CDR2 YYREEE (reference sequence). Trimming removed 0 bases at V and 6 bases at J, with 10 bases between. The CDR3 consists of 14 residues.